These 22 T cell receptor beta chains were all obtained from the same sample, sequenced in a study of T cells after yellow fever vaccination. TCRdb independently ran MiXCR on the 5' RACE reads; one entry per CDR3 protein. The sample holds 150,000 or so distinct CDR3 sequences; roughly a tenth are singletons and the top ten take about a third. Sequences were derived from CD8+ T cells sorted from PBMCs, sampled 45 days after the yellow fever booster vaccination. Source of these receptors: a man younger than 35 who received the YFV17D yellow fever vaccine.

The table lists this clonotype with a count of one. The chain links TRBV6-5 to TRBJ2-2; a weak D match, TRBD2 (5 bases). The CDR3 is 14 amino acids. Per the germline V gene, CDR1 is MNHEY and CDR2 is SVGAGI. The V and J ends lost 2 bases and 7 bases respectively, with 11 bases between them. CDR3 residues: CASSYGLGDGELFF. DNA for the CDR3: TGTGCCAGCAGTTACGGGCTCGGGGACGGGGAGCTGTTTTTT.

This chain joins TRBV2 and TRBJ2-1; 9 nucleotides match TRBD1. This CDR3 region has 14 residues. V shed 7 bases and J 9 bases; nucleotides not matched to a gene: 10. CDR1 SNHLY and CDR2 FYNNEI come from the germline V gene. As DNA, the CDR3 is TGTGCCAGCACCTCAGGACAGGGGTGGAGTGAGCAGTTCTTC. It codes for CASTSGQGWSEQFF.

About this clonotype itself: One end of the junction is discordant with germline, which a read error may explain. The chain joins TRBV7-9 to TRBJ1-6, with TRBD1 matching 7 bases. Germline V lookup: CDR1 SEHNR, CDR2 FQNEAQ (reference sequence). CDR3 length: 13 residues. This CDR3 reads CASSSGGISPVHF. CDR3 DNA: TGTGCCAGCAGCTCAGGGGGGATTTCACCCGTCCACTTT.

This clonotype showed up just a few times. The chain recombines TRBV6-5 with TRBJ2-5; 8 bases are shared with TRBD1. V lost 4 bases, J lost 5 bases, and 6 bases stayed unmatched. CDR3 size: 14 residues. Germline loops: CDR1 MNHEY, CDR2 SVGAGI. CDR3 DNA sequence: TGTGCCAGCAGTTCCCTGGACAGGGCGGAGACCCAGTACTTC. This translates into CASSSLDRAETQYF.

This clonotype was detected a few times. The chain uses TRBV2 and TRBJ2-3; maybe TRBD2 (5 bases). The CDR3 length is 16 residues. Germline CDR1 is SNHLY and CDR2 is FYNNEI. V was pared by 3 bases and J by 0 bases, with 13 bases between. Written as DNA, the CDR3 is TGTGCCAGCAGTGAGGCCAGCGGACCTAGCACAGATACGCAGTATTTT. Encoded protein: CASSEASGPSTDTQYF.

The sample holds many counts of this clonotype. The chain carries TRBV6-2 or TRBV6-3 and TRBJ2-1; either TRBD1 or TRBD2 may fit D (5 bases each). This CDR3 region has 13 residues. The V gene's germline CDR1 is MNHEY and CDR2 SVGEGT. Trimming shortened V by 10 bases and J by 10 bases, and 20 bases separated the two germline ends. The CDR3 reads CATTNIRDGEQFF. The CDR3 region has the DNA TGTGCCACAACGAATATCCGGGACGGCGAGCAGTTCTTC.

The J gene is TRBJ2-3, the V gene TRBV6-5, with TRBD1 matching 11 bases. With 7 bases clipped from V and 3 bases from J, the junction kept 6 bases outside the gene matches. CDR3 size: 15 residues. Looked up from germline, CDR1 is MNHEY and CDR2 is SVGAGI. Written as DNA, the CDR3 is TGTGCCAGCATGGGGACAGGGGGAATAACAGATACGCAGTATTTT. It encodes CASMGTGGITDTQYF.

The V call is TRBV5-4, the J call TRBJ2-7; 10 nucleotides agree with TRBD1. The trim removed 7 bases at V and 1 base at J, leaving 5 bases unmatched. Germline V CDR1 and CDR2: SGHNT, YYREEE (reference sequence). The CDR3 is 14 residues long. The CDR3 is CASAPGQGSYEQYF. The DNA of the CDR3 is TGTGCCAGCGCTCCGGGACAGGGGTCCTACGAGCAGTACTTC.

The table lists this clonotype with many counts. This sequence joins TRBV7-2 and TRBJ2-7, with TRBD1 matching over 8 bases. J lost 3 bases, V lost 0 bases, and 13 bases had no gene match. This CDR3 is 18 amino acids long. Germline CDR1 is SGHTA and CDR2 is FQGNSA. Written as DNA, the CDR3 is TGTGCCAGCAGCTTAGCGCTTTCAGGGGGCGCTATCAACTACGAGCAGTACTTC. This sequence encodes CASSLALSGGAINYEQYF.

The rearrangement uses TRBV24-1 and TRBJ2-5; D is ambiguous. The CDR3 extends over 14 amino acids. The V end lost 2 bases, the J end lost 1 base, and 7 bases lay between the germline ends. Germline-derived CDR1 and CDR2 are KGHDR and SFDVKD. CDR3 sequence reads: CATSDSDRQETQYF. The CDR3 DNA reads as TGTGCCACCAGTGATTCTGATCGCCAAGAGACCCAGTACTTC.

This chain connects TRBV7-6 to TRBJ2-3, with 9 nucleotides matching TRBD2. The V segment lost 0 bases and the J segment 2 bases; nucleotides outside the gene matches: 6. The CDR3 sequence is 17 residues long. CDR1 SGHVS and CDR2 FNYEAQ come from the germline V gene. The CDR3 here is CASSLARPSGATDTQYF. CDR3 bases: TGTGCCAGCAGCTTAGCGAGGCCTAGCGGGGCCACAGATACGCAGTATTTT.

The genes are TRBV7-6 and TRBJ2-2; D might be TRBD1 or TRBD2, each matching 5 bases. There are 16 residues in the CDR3. Germline V CDR1 and CDR2: SGHVS, FNYEAQ. Trimming cost V 1 base and J 5 bases, with 14 bases left between them. For the CDR3, the DNA is TGTGCCAGCAGCTTAGACCGGGACGGATCGACCGGGGAGCTGTTTTTT. This sequence encodes CASSLDRDGSTGELFF.

V usage is TRBV11-2 and J usage is TRBJ2-5; no reliable D call. Germline V CDR1 and CDR2: SGHAT, FQNNGV. The CDR3 is 13 amino acids. Trimming took off 4 bases at V and 1 base at J, with 7 bases between the two ends. CDR3 residues: CASSSLGQETQYF. The DNA of the CDR3 is TGTGCCAGCAGCTCCCTGGGCCAAGAGACCCAGTACTTC.

V is TRBV12-3 or TRBV12-4 and J is TRBJ2-7; D may be TRBD2 (7 bases). This CDR3 is 15 amino acids long. Trimming stripped 7 bases from V and 2 bases from J, with 18 bases between. Written as DNA, the CDR3 is TGTGCCAGCACTCCACCCGGGGGGCTTCCCTACGAGCAGTACGTC. This translates into CASTPPGGLPYEQYV.

This chain connects TRBV12-3 or TRBV12-4 to TRBJ2-5, with a weak D call TRBD2 (5 bases). The ends were cut back, 6 bases at V and 2 bases at J, with 10 bases in the middle. This CDR3 has 13 residues. CDR3 bases: TGTGCCAGCAGGACGGGAAGGCAAGAGACCCAGTACTTC. Its translation is CASRTGRQETQYF.

The genes are TRBV9 and TRBJ1-1; D not certain. The germline CDR1 and CDR2 sequences are SGDLS and YYNGEE. Trimming cost V 0 bases and J 0 bases, with 3 bases left between them. The CDR3 spans 13 residues. The CDR3 coding sequence is TGTGCCAGCAGCGTAGTACTGAACACTGAAGCTTTCTTT. This codes for CASSVVLNTEAFF. Combining the CDR3 with reference TRBV9 and TRBJ1-1 gives the whole variable domain DSGVTQTPKHLITATGQRVTLRCSPRSGDLSVYWYQQSLDQGLQFLIQYYNGEERAKGNILERFSAQQFPDLHSELNLSSLELGDSALYFCASSVVLNTEAFFGQGTRLTVV.

This clonotype was counted only a few times. V and J are TRBV27 and TRBJ2-7; D gene unclear. V lost 0 bases, J lost 0 bases, and 12 bases lay in between. This CDR3 has 16 amino acids. Germline V lookup: CDR1 MNHEY, CDR2 SMNVEV (reference sequence). This CDR3 reads CASSLSPGQSSYEQYV. The DNA of the CDR3 is TGTGCCAGCAGTTTATCACCAGGCCAGAGCTCCTACGAGCAGTACGTC.

The gene calls are TRBV7-8 and TRBJ2-7; D gene uncertain. The V gene's germline CDR1 is SGHVS and CDR2 FQNEAQ. The length of the CDR3 is 14 residues. V lost 6 bases to trimming and J lost 2 bases, with 14 bases between them. The CDR3 reads CASSSGVVTYEQYV. CDR3 coding DNA: TGTGCCAGCAGTTCCGGAGTGGTGACCTACGAGCAGTACGTC.

Many counts were recorded for this clonotype. The chain joins TRBV28 to TRBJ2-7; 8 bases map to TRBD1. V shed 3 bases and J 4 bases; nucleotides not matched to a gene: 5. CDR3 length equals 14 residues. Germline loops: CDR1 MDHEN, CDR2 SYDVKM. CDR3 in DNA: TGTGCCAGCAGTTTCGGACAGGGATGGTACGAGCAGTACGTC. Amino acids: CASSFGQGWYEQYV.

This clonotype was found many times. The rearrangement uses TRBV5-1 and TRBJ2-1; D gene uncertain. Germline V gene sequence: CDR1 SGHRS, CDR2 YFSETQ. Trimming removed 6 bases from V and 4 bases from J, with 8 bases in between. The CDR3 is 12 amino acids. In nucleotides, the CDR3 is TGCGCCAGCACCGACGAGTACAATGAGCAGTTCTTC. It is translated as CASTDEYNEQFF.

This chain connects TRBV2 to TRBJ2-5; 8 bases map to TRBD1. This CDR3 is built from 15 residues. V gave up 1 base and J gave up 2 bases; unmatched junction bases: 3. Germline V gene lookup returns CDR1 SNHLY and CDR2 FYNNEI. The CDR3, as DNA: TGTGCCAGCAGTGAAGGGACAGGGAGTCAAGAGACCCAGTACTTC. Translating it yields CASSEGTGSQETQYF.

This clonotype has ten or more counts. The chain couples TRBV4-3 to TRBJ2-2; D is uncertain. The CDR3 spans 13 residues. Germline loops: CDR1 LGHNA, CDR2 YSLEER. V shed 0 bases and J shed 7 bases, with 6 bases lying between them. The CDR3 bases are TGCGCCAGCAGCCAAGATCTCCACGGGGAGCTGTTTTTT. This codes for CASSQDLHGELFF.